This T cell receptor beta chain was documented in a study of human T cells and chemical hapten exposure (dated by TCRdb to 2020 to 2023). Some background on the complete study: Libraries were combined into a pool for sequencing, and differences in TCR yield between samples came mainly from small differences in library volumes within the pool. The study tracked peripheral blood TCR repertoire changes in vivo during primary and secondary sensitization to the hapten diphenylcyclopropenone (DPC) in alopecia patients. Both TCR alpha and TCR beta chains were sequenced from each blood RNA sample.

The CDR3 contains 18 residues, cysteine and phenylalanine counted. Kept here is only the CDR3 DNA, which spans 54 bases and is read in frame from base 1. CDR1 is given as MDHEN and CDR2 as SYDVKM, both from the germline V gene. Trimming removed 3 bases from V and 4 bases from J, leaving 19 bases between the germline ends. Receptors were amplified or captured by RACE. Sequencing relied on a NextSeq 500. During library preparation, unique molecular identifiers were attached to individual cDNA molecules so that TCRs could be counted quantitatively and reproducibly. The source study handled its data this way. Samples had a median of roughly 98,000 TCRs, with a range from about 20,000 to 690,600. V, J and CDR3 annotation of the TCR reads was performed with the Decombinator software suite. For the PS versus PT1 abundance plots, all samples were subsampled to the same number of TCRs (28,000). TCRs were defined as expanded if absent before sensitization and observed at least eight times at the 2-week time point. TCRdb's own reprocessing of the public reads used fastp at Q25 and MiXCR and kept productive beta chains. Every distinct CDR3 protein forms one entry, paired with its most common genes and DNA. Here the V and J calls rest on TCRdb's processing, not on the authors' analysis. This sample comprises roughly 80,000 distinct CDR3 sequences, 8.6% of them detected only once. The top ten clones comprise 1.7% of the sample.

On the study overall, not on this receptor specifically: The number of TCRs above 1 in 1000 frequency did not change with DPC sensitization; there was no evidence of global repertoire structure alterations. Repeated subsampling changed both the strength of the expansion versus patch-test correlation and the threshold at which the correlation became significant.

Reading the label with the study, this specimen's time point is: healthy volunteer bleed at 6 weeks. Total RNA was extracted from unfractionated whole blood that had been collected in Tempus Blood RNA tubes. As TCR sequencing controls, five healthy volunteers were used, with blood taken at day 0, 2 weeks and 6 weeks. To note about this clonotype: What antigen it recognizes has not been identified. No much larger clonotype is one base removed from it; base qualities were not supplied.

The chain couples TRBV28 to TRBJ1-6; there is no confident call for the D gene. The sample taken for sequencing was whole blood. The sequence was collected from a female donor in good health. Some clones in this sample may be carry-over from other donors' samples. The DNA is TGTGCCAGCAGTTTTGGGGAACTCCGGGTCGCATATAATTCACCCCTCCACTTT. It codes for CASSFGELRVAYNSPLHF.